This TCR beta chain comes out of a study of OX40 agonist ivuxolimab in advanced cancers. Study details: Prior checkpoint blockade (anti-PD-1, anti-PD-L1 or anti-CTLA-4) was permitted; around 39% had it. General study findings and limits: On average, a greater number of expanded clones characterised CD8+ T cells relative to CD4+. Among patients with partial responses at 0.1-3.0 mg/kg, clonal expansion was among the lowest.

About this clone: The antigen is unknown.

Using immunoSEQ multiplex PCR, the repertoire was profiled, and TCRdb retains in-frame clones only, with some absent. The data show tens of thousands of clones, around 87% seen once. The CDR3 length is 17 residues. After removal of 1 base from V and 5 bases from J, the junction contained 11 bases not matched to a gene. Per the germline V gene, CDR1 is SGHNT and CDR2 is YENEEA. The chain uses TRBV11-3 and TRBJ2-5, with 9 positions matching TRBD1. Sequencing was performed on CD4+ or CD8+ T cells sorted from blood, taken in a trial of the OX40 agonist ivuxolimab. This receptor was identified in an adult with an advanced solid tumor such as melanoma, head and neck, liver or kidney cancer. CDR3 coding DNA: TGTGCCAGCAGCTTAGGCCCCCCAACAGGGGGCCGGGAGACCCAGTACTTC. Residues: CASSLGPPTGGRETQYF.